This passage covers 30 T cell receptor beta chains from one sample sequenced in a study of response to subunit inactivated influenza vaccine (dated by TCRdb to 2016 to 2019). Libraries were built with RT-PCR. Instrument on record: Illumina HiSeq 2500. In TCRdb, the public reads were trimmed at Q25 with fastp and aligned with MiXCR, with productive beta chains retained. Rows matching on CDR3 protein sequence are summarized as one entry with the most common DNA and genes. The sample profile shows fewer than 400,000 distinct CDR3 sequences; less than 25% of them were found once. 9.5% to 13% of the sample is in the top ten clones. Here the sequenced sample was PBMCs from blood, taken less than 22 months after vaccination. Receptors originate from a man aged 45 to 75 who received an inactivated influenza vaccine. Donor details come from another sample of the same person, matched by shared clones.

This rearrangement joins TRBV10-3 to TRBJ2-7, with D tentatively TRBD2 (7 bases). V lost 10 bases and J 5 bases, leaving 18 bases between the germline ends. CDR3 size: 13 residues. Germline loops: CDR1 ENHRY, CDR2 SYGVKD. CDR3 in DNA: TGTGCCAGCAAGAGCGGGACACTGGACGAGCAGTACTTC. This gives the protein CASKSGTLDEQYF.

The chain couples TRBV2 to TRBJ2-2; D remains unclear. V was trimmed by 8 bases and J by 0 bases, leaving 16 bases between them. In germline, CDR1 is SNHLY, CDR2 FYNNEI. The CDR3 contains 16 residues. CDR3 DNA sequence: TGTGCCAGCTCCGACCAGTGGGTGGCGAACACCGGGGAGCTGTTTTTT. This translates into CASSDQWVANTGELFF.

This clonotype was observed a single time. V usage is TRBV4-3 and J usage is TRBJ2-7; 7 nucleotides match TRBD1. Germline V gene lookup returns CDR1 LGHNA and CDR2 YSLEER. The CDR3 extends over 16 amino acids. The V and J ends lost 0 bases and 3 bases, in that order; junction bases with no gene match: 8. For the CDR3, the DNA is TGCGCCAGCAGCCAAGACAGGGGGACACCCTTCTACGAGCAGTACTTC. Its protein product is CASSQDRGTPFYEQYF.

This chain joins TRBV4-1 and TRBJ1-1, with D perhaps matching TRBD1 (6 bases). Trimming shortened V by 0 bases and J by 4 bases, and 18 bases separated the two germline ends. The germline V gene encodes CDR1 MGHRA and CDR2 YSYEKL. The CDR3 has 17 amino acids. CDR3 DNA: TGCGCCAGCAGCCAAGAGATCGGGGGGGGCTTGGGCACTGAAGCTTTCTTT. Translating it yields CASSQEIGGGLGTEAFF.

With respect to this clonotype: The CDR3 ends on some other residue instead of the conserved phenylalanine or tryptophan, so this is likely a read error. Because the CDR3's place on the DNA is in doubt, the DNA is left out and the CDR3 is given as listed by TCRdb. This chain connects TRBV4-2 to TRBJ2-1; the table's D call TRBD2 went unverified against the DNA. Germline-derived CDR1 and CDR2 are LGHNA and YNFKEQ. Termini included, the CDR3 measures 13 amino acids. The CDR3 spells CASSQKLAGGPDS.

The CDR3 loop is CASSFIRTSGGTPASTDTQYF. CDR3 in DNA: TGTGCCAGCAGCTTCATTCGGACTAGCGGGGGAACCCCAGCTAGCACAGATACGCAGTATTTT. J is TRBJ2-3 and V is TRBV28, with 13 nucleotides matching TRBD2. With V trimmed by 6 bases and J by 0 bases, 18 bases remained unmatched. The germline gives CDR1 MDHEN, CDR2 SYDVKM. This CDR3 contains 21 residues.

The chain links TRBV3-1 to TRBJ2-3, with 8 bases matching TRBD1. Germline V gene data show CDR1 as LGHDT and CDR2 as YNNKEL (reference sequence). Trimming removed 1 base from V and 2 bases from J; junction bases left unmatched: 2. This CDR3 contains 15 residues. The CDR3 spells CASSQGDRTTDTQYF. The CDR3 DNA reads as TGTGCCAGCAGCCAAGGGGACAGGACCACAGATACGCAGTATTTT.

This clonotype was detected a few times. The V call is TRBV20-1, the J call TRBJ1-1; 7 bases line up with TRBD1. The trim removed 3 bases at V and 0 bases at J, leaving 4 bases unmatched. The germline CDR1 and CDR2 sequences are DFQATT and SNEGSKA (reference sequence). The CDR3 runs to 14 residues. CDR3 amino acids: CSASVGQLNTEAFF. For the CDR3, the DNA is TGCAGTGCTAGTGTGGGACAGCTGAACACTGAAGCTTTCTTT.

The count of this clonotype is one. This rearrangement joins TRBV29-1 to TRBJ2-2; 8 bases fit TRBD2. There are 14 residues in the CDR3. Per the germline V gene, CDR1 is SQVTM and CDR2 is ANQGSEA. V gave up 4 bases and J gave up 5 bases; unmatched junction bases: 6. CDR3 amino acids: CSVAAGVLTGELFF. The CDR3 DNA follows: TGCAGCGTTGCAGCGGGAGTACTAACCGGGGAGCTGTTTTTT.

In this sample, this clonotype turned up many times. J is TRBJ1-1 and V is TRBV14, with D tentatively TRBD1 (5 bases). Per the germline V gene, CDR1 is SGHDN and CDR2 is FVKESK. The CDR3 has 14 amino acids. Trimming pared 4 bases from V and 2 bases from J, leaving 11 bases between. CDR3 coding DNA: TGTGCCAGCAGCCGTCCCGGGGGTAACACTGAAGCTTTCTTT. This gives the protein CASSRPGGNTEAFF. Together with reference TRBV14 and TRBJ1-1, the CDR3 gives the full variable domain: EAGVTQFPSHSVIEKGQTVTLRCDPISGHDNLYWYRRVMGKEIKFLLHFVKESKQDESGMPNNRFLAERTGGTYSTLKVQPAELEDSGVYFCASSRPGGNTEAFFGQGTRLTVV.

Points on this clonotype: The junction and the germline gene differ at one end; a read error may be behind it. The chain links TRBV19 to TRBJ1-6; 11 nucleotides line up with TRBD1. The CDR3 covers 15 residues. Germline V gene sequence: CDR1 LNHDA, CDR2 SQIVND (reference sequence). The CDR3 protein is CASSTGQGENSTLHF. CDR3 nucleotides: TGTGCCAGTAGCACGGGACAGGGGGAAAATTCAACCCTCCACTTT.

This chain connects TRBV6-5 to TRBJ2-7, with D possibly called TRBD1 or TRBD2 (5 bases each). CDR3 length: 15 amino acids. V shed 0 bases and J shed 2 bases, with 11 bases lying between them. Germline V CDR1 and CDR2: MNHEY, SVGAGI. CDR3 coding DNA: TGTGCCAGCAGTTACTCGAACCAGGGACCCTACGAGCAGTACTTC. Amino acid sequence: CASSYSNQGPYEQYF.

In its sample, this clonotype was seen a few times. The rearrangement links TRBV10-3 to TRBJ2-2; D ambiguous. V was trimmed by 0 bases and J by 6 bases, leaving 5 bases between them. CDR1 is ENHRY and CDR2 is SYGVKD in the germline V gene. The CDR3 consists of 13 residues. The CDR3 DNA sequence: TGTGCCATCAGTGAGTCGAAGGCCGGGGAGCTGTTTTTT. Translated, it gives CAISESKAGELFF.

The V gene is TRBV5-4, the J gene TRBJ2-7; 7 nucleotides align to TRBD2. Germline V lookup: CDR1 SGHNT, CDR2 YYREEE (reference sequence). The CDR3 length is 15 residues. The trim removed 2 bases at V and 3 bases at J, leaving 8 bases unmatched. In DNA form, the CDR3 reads TGTGCCAGCAGCTTCAGTGGGACTACGATCTACGAGCAGTACTTC. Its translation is CASSFSGTTIYEQYF.

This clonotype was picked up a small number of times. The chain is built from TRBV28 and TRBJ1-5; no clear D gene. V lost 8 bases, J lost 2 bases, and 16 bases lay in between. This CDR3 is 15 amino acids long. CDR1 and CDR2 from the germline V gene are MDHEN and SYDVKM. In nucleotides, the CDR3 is TGTGCCAGCCAGATACGGGGAAGAGGCAATCAGCCCCAGCATTTT. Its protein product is CASQIRGRGNQPQHF.

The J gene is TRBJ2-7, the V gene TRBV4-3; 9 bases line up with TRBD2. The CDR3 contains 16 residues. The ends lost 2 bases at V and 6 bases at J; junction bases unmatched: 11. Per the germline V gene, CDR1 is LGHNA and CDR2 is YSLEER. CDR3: CASSQLSSGGLREQYF. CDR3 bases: TGCGCCAGCAGCCAACTCTCCAGCGGGGGGTTACGCGAGCAGTACTTC.

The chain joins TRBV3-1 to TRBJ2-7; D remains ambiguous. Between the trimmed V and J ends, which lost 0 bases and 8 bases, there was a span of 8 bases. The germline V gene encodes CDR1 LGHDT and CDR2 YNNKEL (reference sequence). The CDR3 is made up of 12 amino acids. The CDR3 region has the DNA TGTGCCAGCAGCCAAGATAGAAGGAAGCAGTACTTC. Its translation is CASSQDRRKQYF.

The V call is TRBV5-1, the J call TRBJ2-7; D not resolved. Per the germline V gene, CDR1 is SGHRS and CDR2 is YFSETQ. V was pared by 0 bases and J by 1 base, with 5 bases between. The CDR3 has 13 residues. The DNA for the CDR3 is TGCGCCAGCAGCTTGGATTGGTCCTACGAGCAGTACTTC. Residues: CASSLDWSYEQYF.

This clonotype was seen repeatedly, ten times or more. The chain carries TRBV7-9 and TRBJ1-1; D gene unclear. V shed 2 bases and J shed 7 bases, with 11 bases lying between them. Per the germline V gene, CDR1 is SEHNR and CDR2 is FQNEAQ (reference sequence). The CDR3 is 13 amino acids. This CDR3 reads CASSLQSTLEAFF. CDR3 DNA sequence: TGTGCCAGCAGCTTACAGAGTACGCTTGAAGCTTTCTTT. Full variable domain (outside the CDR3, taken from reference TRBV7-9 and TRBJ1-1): DTGVSQNPRHKITKRGQNVTFRCDPISEHNRLYWYRQTLGQGPEFLTYFQNEAQLEKSRLLSDRFSAERPKGSFSTLEIQRTEQGDSAMYLCASSLQSTLEAFFGQGTRLTVV.

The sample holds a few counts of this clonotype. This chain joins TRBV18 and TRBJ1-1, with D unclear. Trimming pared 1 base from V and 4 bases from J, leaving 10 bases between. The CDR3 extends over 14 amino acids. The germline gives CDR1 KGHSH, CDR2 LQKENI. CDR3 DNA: TGTGCCAGCTCACCACAGGGTCCTGGCACTGAAGCTTTCTTT. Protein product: CASSPQGPGTEAFF. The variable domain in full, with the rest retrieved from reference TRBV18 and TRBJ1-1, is NAGVMQNPRHLVRRRGQEARLRCSPMKGHSHVYWYRQLPEEGLKFMVYLQKENIIDESGMPKERFSAEFPKEGPSILRIQQVVRGDSAAYFCASSPQGPGTEAFFGQGTRLTVV.

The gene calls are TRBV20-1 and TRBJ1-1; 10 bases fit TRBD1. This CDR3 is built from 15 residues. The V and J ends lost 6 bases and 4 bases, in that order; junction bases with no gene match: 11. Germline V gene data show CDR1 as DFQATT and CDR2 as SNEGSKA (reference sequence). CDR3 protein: CSAGIPDRGLTEAFF. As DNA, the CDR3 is TGCAGTGCCGGCATTCCCGACAGGGGGCTCACTGAAGCTTTCTTT.

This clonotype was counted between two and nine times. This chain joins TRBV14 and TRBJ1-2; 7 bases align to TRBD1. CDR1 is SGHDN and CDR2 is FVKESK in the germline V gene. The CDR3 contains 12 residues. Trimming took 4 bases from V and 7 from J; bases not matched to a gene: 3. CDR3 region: CASSPTGIGYTF. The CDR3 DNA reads TGTGCCAGCAGCCCGACAGGGATTGGCTACACCTTC.

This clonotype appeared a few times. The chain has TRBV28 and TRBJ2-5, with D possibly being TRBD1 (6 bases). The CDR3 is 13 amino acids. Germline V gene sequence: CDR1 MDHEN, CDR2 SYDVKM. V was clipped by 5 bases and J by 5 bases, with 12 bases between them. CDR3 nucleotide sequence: TGTGCCAGCAGTCTCGGGACACTTGAGACCCAGTACTTC. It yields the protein CASSLGTLETQYF.

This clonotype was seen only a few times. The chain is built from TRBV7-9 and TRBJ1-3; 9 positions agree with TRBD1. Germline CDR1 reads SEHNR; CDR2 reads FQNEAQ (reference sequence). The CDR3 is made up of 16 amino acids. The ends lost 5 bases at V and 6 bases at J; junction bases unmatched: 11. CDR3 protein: CASSPPQGQGPNTIYF. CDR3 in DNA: TGTGCCAGCAGCCCCCCCCAGGGACAGGGACCAAACACCATATATTTT.

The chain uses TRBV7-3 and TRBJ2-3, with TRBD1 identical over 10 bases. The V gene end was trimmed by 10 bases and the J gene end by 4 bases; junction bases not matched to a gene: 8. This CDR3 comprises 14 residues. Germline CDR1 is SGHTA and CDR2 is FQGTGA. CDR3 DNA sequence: TGTGCCACCTCATCCGGGACAGGGGCAGATACGCAGTATTTT. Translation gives CATSSGTGADTQYF.

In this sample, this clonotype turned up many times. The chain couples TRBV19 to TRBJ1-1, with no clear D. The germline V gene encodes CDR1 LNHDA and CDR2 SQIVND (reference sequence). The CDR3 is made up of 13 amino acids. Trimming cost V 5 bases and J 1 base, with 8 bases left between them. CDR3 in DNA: TGTGCCAGTAGTTTTTACAGGAACACTGAAGCTTTCTTT. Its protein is CASSFYRNTEAFF. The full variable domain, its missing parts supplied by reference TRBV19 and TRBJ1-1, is DGGITQSPKYLFRKEGQNVTLSCEQNLNHDAMYWYRQDPGQGLRLIYYSQIVNDFQKGDIAEGYSVSREKKESFPLTVTSAQKNPTAFYLCASSFYRNTEAFFGQGTRLTVV.

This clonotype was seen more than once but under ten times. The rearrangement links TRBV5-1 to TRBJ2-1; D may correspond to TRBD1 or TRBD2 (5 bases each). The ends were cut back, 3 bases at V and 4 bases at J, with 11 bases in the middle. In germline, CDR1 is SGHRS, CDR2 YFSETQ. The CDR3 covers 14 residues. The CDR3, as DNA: TGCGCCAGCAGCTATTCCGGGGCGTACAATGAGCAGTTCTTC. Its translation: CASSYSGAYNEQFF.

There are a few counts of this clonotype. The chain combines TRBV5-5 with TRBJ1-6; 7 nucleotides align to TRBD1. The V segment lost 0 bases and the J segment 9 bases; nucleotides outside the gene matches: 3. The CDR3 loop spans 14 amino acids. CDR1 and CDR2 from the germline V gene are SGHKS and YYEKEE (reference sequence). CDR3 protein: CASSLEGGRSPLHF. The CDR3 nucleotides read TGTGCCAGCAGCTTGGAAGGGGGCCGTTCACCCCTCCACTTT.

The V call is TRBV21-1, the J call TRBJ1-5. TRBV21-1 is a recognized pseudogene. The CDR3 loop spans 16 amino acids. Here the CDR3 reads CDSSTKFSDSNQPQHF. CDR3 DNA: TGTGACAGCAGCACTAAATTCAGCGATAGCAATCAACCCCAGCATTTT.

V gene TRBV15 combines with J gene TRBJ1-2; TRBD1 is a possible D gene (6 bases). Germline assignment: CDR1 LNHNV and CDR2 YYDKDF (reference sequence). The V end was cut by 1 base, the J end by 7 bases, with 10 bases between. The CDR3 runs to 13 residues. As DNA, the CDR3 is TGTGCCACCAGCAGAGGAGGGGGGGCTGGCTACACCTTC. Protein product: CATSRGGGAGYTF.